This is a list of T cell receptor beta chains from one sample in a study of beta chain features in type 1 diabetes. Method: immunoSEQ multiplex PCR; TCRdb's copy keeps in-frame clones and lacks some. The data show around 430,000 clones, with 30% seen just once and 0.065% held by the top ten. The source material was naive CD4+ T cells from blood. The receptors stem from a man aged 18 to 30 in good health. The CDR3 runs from the conserved cysteine through the conserved F or W. D genes are given only for firm matches. Where a row states a size, it is once, few, many or the class of an expanded clone; other rows omit it.

CDR3 length: 14; D gene: TRBD1; J gene: TRBJ1-2; V gene: TRBV9; clone size: -; CDR3 protein: CASRSGQGGRGYTF; CDR3 DNA: TGTGCCAGCAGATCGGGACAGGGAGGCCGCGGCTACACCTTC
CDR3 length: 13; D gene: -; J gene: TRBJ2-1; V gene: TRBV30; clone size: few; CDR3 protein: CAWRNMLREKQFF; CDR3 DNA: TGTGCCTGGAGGAATATGTTGCGGGAAAAGCAGTTCTTC
CDR3 length: 14; D gene: -; J gene: TRBJ2-2; V gene: TRBV10-3; clone size: few; CDR3 protein: CAISEDGNTGELFF; CDR3 DNA: TGTGCCATCAGTGAGGACGGAAACACCGGGGAGCTGTTTTTT
CDR3 length: 13; D gene: -; J gene: TRBJ2-3; V gene: TRBV15; clone size: -; CDR3 protein: CATTTSRTDTQYF; CDR3 DNA: TGTGCCACCACCACGAGCCGCACAGATACGCAGTATTTT
CDR3 length: 15; D gene: -; J gene: TRBJ2-1; V gene: TRBV9; clone size: -; CDR3 protein: CASSADGSSYNEQFF; CDR3 DNA: TGTGCCAGCAGCGCGGACGGAAGCTCCTACAATGAGCAGTTCTTC
CDR3 length: 11; D gene: -; J gene: TRBJ1-1; V gene: TRBV30; clone size: -; CDR3 protein: CAWRRGTEAFF; CDR3 DNA: TGTGCCTGGAGGCGGGGCACTGAAGCTTTCTTT
CDR3 length: 21; D gene: TRBD2; J gene: TRBJ2-1; V gene: TRBV9; clone size: -; CDR3 protein: CASSVATSLAGGPGSYNEQFF; CDR3 DNA: TGTGCCAGCAGCGTAGCTACTAGTCTAGCGGGAGGGCCGGGCTCCTACAATGAGCAGTTCTTC
CDR3 length: 17; D gene: -; J gene: TRBJ2-3; V gene: TRBV7-8; clone size: -; CDR3 protein: CASSLAVRGLGTDTQYF; CDR3 DNA: TGTGCCAGCAGCTTAGCGGTTCGAGGGCTTGGGACAGATACGCAGTATTTT
CDR3 length: 15; D gene: TRBD1; J gene: TRBJ1-2; V gene: TRBV6-5; clone size: few; CDR3 protein: CASSYLGQGSYGYTF; CDR3 DNA: TGTGCCAGCAGTTACCTAGGACAGGGATCCTATGGCTACACCTTC
CDR3 length: 14; D gene: TRBD1; J gene: TRBJ1-5; V gene: TRBV29-1; clone size: -; CDR3 protein: CSVRAGGGGQPQHF; CDR3 DNA: TGCAGCGTTAGAGCAGGGGGCGGAGGGCAGCCCCAGCATTTT
CDR3 length: 14; D gene: -; J gene: TRBJ2-5; V gene: TRBV5-6; clone size: -; CDR3 protein: CASTRGGLQETQYF; CDR3 DNA: TGTGCCAGCACCAGAGGGGGTCTGCAGGAGACCCAGTACTTC
CDR3 length: 13; D gene: -; J gene: TRBJ1-1; V gene: TRBV30; clone size: few; CDR3 protein: CALDRGMNTEAFF; CDR3 DNA: TGTGCCTTAGACAGAGGAATGAACACTGAAGCTTTCTTT
CDR3 length: 10; D gene: -; J gene: TRBJ2-7; V gene: TRBV7-2; clone size: -; CDR3 protein: CASSSYEQYF; CDR3 DNA: TGTGCCAGCAGCTCCTACGAGCAGTACTTC
CDR3 length: 16; D gene: TRBD2; J gene: TRBJ2-5; V gene: TRBV7-2; clone size: -; CDR3 protein: CASSLAVGGPVETQYF; CDR3 DNA: TGTGCCAGCAGCTTAGCGGTGGGAGGGCCGGTGGAGACCCAGTACTTC
CDR3 length: 14; D gene: TRBD1; J gene: TRBJ2-5; V gene: TRBV7-9; clone size: -; CDR3 protein: CASRPTQGARTQYF; CDR3 DNA: TGTGCCAGCAGGCCTACCCAGGGGGCGCGGACCCAGTACTTC
CDR3 length: 15; D gene: TRBD1; J gene: TRBJ2-7; V gene: TRBV27; clone size: -; CDR3 protein: CASSPRRQGRYEQYF; CDR3 DNA: TGTGCCAGCAGTCCCCGCAGACAGGGGCGCTACGAGCAGTACTTC
CDR3 length: 14; D gene: -; J gene: TRBJ2-1; V gene: TRBV7-2; clone size: few; CDR3 protein: CASSLSASYNEQFF; CDR3 DNA: TGTGCCAGCAGCTTAAGCGCGAGTTACAATGAGCAGTTCTTC
CDR3 length: 16; D gene: -; J gene: TRBJ2-3; V gene: TRBV5-1; clone size: few; CDR3 protein: CASSLGSSSMADTQYF; CDR3 DNA: TGCGCCAGCAGCTTGGGGAGTAGTTCGATGGCAGATACGCAGTATTTT
CDR3 length: 14; D gene: TRBD2; J gene: TRBJ2-3; V gene: TRBV25-1; clone size: -; CDR3 protein: CASSVREKTDTQYF; CDR3 DNA: TGTGCCAGCAGTGTGCGGGAGAAAACAGATACGCAGTATTTT
CDR3 length: 14; D gene: TRBD1; J gene: TRBJ2-7; V gene: TRBV7-9; clone size: few; CDR3 protein: CASSLYTGQDEQYF; CDR3 DNA: TGTGCCAGCAGCTTATATACAGGACAGGACGAGCAGTACTTC
CDR3 length: 14; D gene: -; J gene: TRBJ1-5; V gene: TRBV9; clone size: -; CDR3 protein: CASSVGRGGQPQHF; CDR3 DNA: TGTGCCAGCAGCGTGGGCAGGGGAGGTCAGCCCCAGCATTTT
CDR3 length: 13; D gene: -; J gene: TRBJ2-7; V gene: TRBV6-5; clone size: once; CDR3 protein: CASSGTQGNEQYF; CDR3 DNA: TGTGCCAGTTCGGGAACACAGGGCAACGAGCAGTACTTC
CDR3 length: 14; D gene: TRBD1; J gene: TRBJ1-2; V gene: TRBV5-4; clone size: -; CDR3 protein: CASSSGTGNYGYTF; CDR3 DNA: TGTGCCAGCAGCTCGGGGACAGGGAACTATGGCTACACCTTC
CDR3 length: 13; D gene: -; J gene: TRBJ2-7; V gene: TRBV27; clone size: -; CDR3 protein: CASRVWGTGEQYF; CDR3 DNA: TGTGCCAGCAGAGTATGGGGGACCGGAGAGCAGTACTTC
CDR3 length: 16; D gene: TRBD1; J gene: TRBJ2-6; V gene: TRBV7-9; clone size: few; CDR3 protein: CASSPTGGPGANVLTF; CDR3 DNA: TGTGCCAGCAGCCCGACAGGGGGCCCTGGGGCCAACGTCCTGACTTTC
CDR3 length: 14; D gene: TRBD1; J gene: TRBJ2-1; V gene: TRBV28; clone size: few; CDR3 protein: CASSGPGTGREQFF; CDR3 DNA: TGTGCCAGCAGTGGCCCCGGGACAGGGCGAGAGCAGTTCTTC
CDR3 length: 14; D gene: -; J gene: TRBJ1-5; V gene: TRBV5-4; clone size: -; CDR3 protein: CASSTGPAEQPQHF; CDR3 DNA: TGTGCCAGCAGCACGGGACCCGCGGAGCAGCCCCAGCATTTT
CDR3 length: 13; D gene: -; J gene: TRBJ2-1; V gene: TRBV10-3; clone size: few; CDR3 protein: CAISAGIEDEQFF; CDR3 DNA: TGTGCCATCAGTGCGGGAATTGAAGATGAGCAGTTCTTC
CDR3 length: 16; D gene: -; J gene: TRBJ2-5; V gene: TRBV5-1; clone size: few; CDR3 protein: CASSDLATIGAETQYF; CDR3 DNA: TGCGCCAGCAGCGACCTAGCGACCATAGGCGCTGAGACCCAGTACTTC
CDR3 length: 15; D gene: -; J gene: TRBJ2-7; V gene: TRBV6-5; clone size: -; CDR3 protein: CASSPAPTGIYEQYF; CDR3 DNA: TGTGCCAGCAGTCCAGCCCCGACAGGAATCTACGAGCAGTACTTC
CDR3 length: 14; D gene: -; J gene: TRBJ2-7; V gene: TRBV5-1; clone size: -; CDR3 protein: CASSLAGSGYEQYF; CDR3 DNA: TGCGCCAGCAGCTTGGCCGGGAGTGGCTACGAGCAGTACTTC
CDR3 length: 14; D gene: -; J gene: TRBJ2-1; V gene: TRBV19; clone size: few; CDR3 protein: CASKETGASYEQFF; CDR3 DNA: TGTGCCAGTAAAGAAACGGGAGCATCGTATGAGCAGTTCTTC
CDR3 length: 16; D gene: -; J gene: TRBJ1-5; V gene: TRBV30; clone size: -; CDR3 protein: CAWSAPRAQSNQPQHF; CDR3 DNA: TGTGCCTGGAGTGCCCCCAGGGCCCAGAGCAATCAGCCCCAGCATTTT
CDR3 length: 18; D gene: TRBD1; J gene: TRBJ2-5; V gene: TRBV7-9; clone size: -; CDR3 protein: CASSSGPGQGKYQETQYF; CDR3 DNA: TGTGCCAGCAGCTCAGGCCCAGGACAGGGCAAGTACCAAGAGACCCAGTACTTC
CDR3 length: 15; D gene: TRBD2; J gene: TRBJ2-3; V gene: TRBV5-1; clone size: few; CDR3 protein: CASSLGLAGPDTQYF; CDR3 DNA: TGCGCCAGCAGCTTGGGACTAGCGGGGCCAGATACGCAGTATTTT
CDR3 length: 11; D gene: -; J gene: TRBJ1-1; V gene: TRBV30; clone size: -; CDR3 protein: CAWRIGSWAFF; CDR3 DNA: TGTGCCTGGAGAATAGGGTCGTGGGCTTTCTTT
CDR3 length: 15; D gene: -; J gene: TRBJ1-2; V gene: TRBV18; clone size: -; CDR3 protein: CASSPPPGYDYGYTF; CDR3 DNA: TGTGCCAGCTCACCACCTCCAGGGTACGACTATGGCTACACCTTC
CDR3 length: 13; D gene: -; J gene: TRBJ1-5; V gene: TRBV19; clone size: few; CDR3 protein: CASSIRAGQPQHF; CDR3 DNA: TGTGCCAGTAGTATCCGGGCCGGGCAGCCCCAGCATTTT
CDR3 length: 15; D gene: TRBD2; J gene: TRBJ2-1; V gene: TRBV9; clone size: -; CDR3 protein: CASSVRLADYNEQFF; CDR3 DNA: TGTGCCAGCAGCGTCAGACTAGCGGATTACAATGAGCAGTTCTTC
CDR3 length: 15; D gene: TRBD1; J gene: TRBJ2-7; V gene: TRBV29-1; clone size: few; CDR3 protein: CSVESARGRTYEQYF; CDR3 DNA: TGCAGCGTTGAGAGTGCCAGGGGGCGAACCTACGAGCAGTACTTC
CDR3 length: 14; D gene: -; J gene: TRBJ1-1; V gene: TRBV9; clone size: few; CDR3 protein: CASSVDVMNTEAFF; CDR3 DNA: TGTGCCAGCAGCGTAGATGTGATGAACACTGAAGCTTTCTTT
CDR3 length: 14; D gene: TRBD1; J gene: TRBJ1-1; V gene: TRBV2; clone size: few; CDR3 protein: CASSEALGTGEAFF; CDR3 DNA: TGTGCCAGCAGTGAAGCGCTTGGGACAGGTGAAGCTTTCTTT